This entry concerns a single TCR beta chain. The sample is drawn from a study of cytomegalovirus exposure and HLA in healthy donors. Profiling relied on immunoSEQ multiplex PCR, and the TCRdb table lists in-frame clones only, not all of them. The profile shows roughly 190,000 clones, around nine tenths of them singletons. V lost 5 bases, J lost 1 base, and 17 bases lay in between. Germline V gene sequence: CDR1 SGHTA, CDR2 FQGTGA. CDR3 length equals 17 residues. The origin of this receptor is a man in his thirties or forties in good health and CMV-seropositive. The chain employs TRBV7-3 and TRBJ2-2, with D possibly called TRBD1 or TRBD2 (6 bases each). Sequences were obtained from PBMCs. CDR3 in amino acids: CASSPIGGFKNTGELFF. The CDR3 nucleotides are TGTGCCAGCAGCCCCATCGGGGGCTTTAAGAACACCGGGGAGCTGTTTTTT.